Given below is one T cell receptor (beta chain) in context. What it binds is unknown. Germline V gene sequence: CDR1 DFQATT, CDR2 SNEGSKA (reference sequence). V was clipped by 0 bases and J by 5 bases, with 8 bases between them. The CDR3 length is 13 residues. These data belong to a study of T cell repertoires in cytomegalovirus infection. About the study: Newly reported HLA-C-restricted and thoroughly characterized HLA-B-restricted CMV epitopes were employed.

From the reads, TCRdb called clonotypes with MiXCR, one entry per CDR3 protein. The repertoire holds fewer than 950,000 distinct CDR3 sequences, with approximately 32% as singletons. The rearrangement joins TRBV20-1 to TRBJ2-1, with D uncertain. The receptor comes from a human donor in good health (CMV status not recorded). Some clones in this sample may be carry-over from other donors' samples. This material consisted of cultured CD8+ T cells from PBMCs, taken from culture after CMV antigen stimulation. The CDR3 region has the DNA TGCAGTGCTAGAGATGGGCGGAACAATGAGCAGTTCTTC. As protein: CSARDGRNNEQFF.